This entry is about one T cell receptor (beta chain). The antigen it recognizes is unknown. Base qualities were left out, and no much larger clone turns up one base away. Libraries were prepared through the immunoSEQ multiplex PCR assay. The multiplex PCR relied on a mix of 60 forward primers for TCR Vbeta segments and 13 reverse primers for TCR Jbeta segments. The CDR3 region of rearranged TCR beta genes was amplified from genomic DNA with a multiplex PCR assay. Amplified TCR beta libraries were sequenced as 87-base-pair reads on the Illumina HiSeq System. The study's processing was this. Across the 600 to 700 repertoires, a later analysis counted some 81 million unique TCR beta chains, about 10 million of which were shared by at least two donors. A nearest-neighbor algorithm error-corrected the raw reads and collapsed the reads into unique sequences, merging closely related sequences to remove PCR and sequencing errors. V, D and J gene segments were assigned by aligning CDR3 sequences to IMGT reference sequences. For a sequence to be retained, a match of at least six nucleotides to both a V gene segment and a J gene segment was required. Rearrangements were called productive when the CDR3 lacked stop codons and stayed in frame with V and J; all others were non-productive. CDR3 was defined by IMGT convention, running from the second conserved V-encoded cysteine to the conserved J-encoded phenylalanine. The earlier analysis of about 610 of the donors excluded sequences that lacked an unambiguous match to a single V gene segment. In an earlier analysis of 587 of the donors, a V segment was called functional when productive rearrangements were above 56.7%, and segregating when the standard deviation between donors exceeded 5%. A statistical classification framework was developed to diagnose cytomegalovirus status using the catalog of TCR beta chain sequences. A later analysis assigned V and J genes by comparing TCR nucleotide sequences with IMGT/GENE-DB human TR gene sequences. The TCRdist pipeline was used in a later analysis to assign CDR3 sequences and most-parsimonious VDJ recombination scenarios. In a later analysis, each TCR beta chain was defined by its CDR3 amino acid sequence together with its V-gene family, and reads without a unique V-gene family were excluded. A later analysis removed roughly 590 highly shared, low-generation-probability nucleotide sequences to deal with suspected cross-contamination and a sequencing artifact. For each public chain, a later analysis derived a clonal expansion index from normalized ranks of inferred template counts within each repertoire. In a later analysis, generation probabilities were computed using a VDJ recombination model fitted to out-of-frame rearrangements, and the results were checked against IGoR. Hypergeometric tests were used in a later analysis to score TCR-TCR, TCR-HLA and TCR-CMV co-occurrence, with a repertoire-size bias correction applied to the TCR pairs. In a later analysis, false discovery rates were estimated by permuting HLA or CMV assignments 20 times. A later analysis grouped co-occurring TCRs with DBSCAN, adding TCRdist sequence similarity when clustering within HLA-allele-positive subsets. Repertoires with fewer than 30,000 or more than 120,000 public chains were left out of co-occurrence clustering, as were five repertoires with anomalous nucleotide sharing. TCRdb retrieved this table from immuneACCESS and kept in-frame rearrangements only. Not all clones are present; in checked studies, unresolved V genes account for under half, and no reason is known for the remainder. Clone size and the V and J calls come from that table; the DNA yielded D and trimming. This sample gives more than 150,000 clones in total; 84% of them show up just once. The ten most abundant clones make up around 0.41% of the sample.

These data come from a study of cytomegalovirus exposure and HLA in healthy donors (dated by TCRdb to 2016 to 2017). Some background on the complete study: An earlier analysis of approximately 640 of the donors reported 250 to 350 Gb of sequence data and 120 million or so unique TCR beta sequences from 150 million to 200 million T cells. The study was designed to test whether signatures of past pathogen exposure could be identified by cataloging public T cell receptors. Class I and class II HLA loci were covered by the typing at four-digit resolution. Among 350 to 400 genotyped donors of the cohort, an average of approximately 250,000 unique TCR beta nucleotide sequences were sequenced per donor, roughly a sixth of them non-productive. A later genetic analysis used genome-wide SNP genotypes for about 65% of the roughly 670 donors, treating that subset as a discovery cohort. Because of strong linkage in the cohort, five DR-DQ haplotypes were treated as single units for association and clustering. Every repertoire in the discovery cohort had been generated on one and the same sequencing platform. A later analysis re-analyzed previously published TCR beta repertoires from 666 donors and added high-resolution HLA genotyping to study TCR occurrence patterns. Among the roughly 430 genotyped donors, about 83% belonged to the genetic ancestry cluster associated with self-reported Caucasian donors. Along with the roughly 700-subject first cohort, a separate validation cohort of over a hundred different subjects was used. High-throughput TCR immunosequencing, statistical association of individual TCRs with disease status, and machine learning were combined to predict cytomegalovirus infection status. Roughly 300 gigabases of sequencing data and 91 million or so unique TCR sequences made up an early release that covered 500 to 700 HLA-typed donors. Donor age, sex, ethnicity and CMV serostatus were collected together with the repertoire data. The T cell repertoires of roughly 660 subjects were profiled by immunosequencing and related to cytomegalovirus serostatus. An earlier analysis of about 620 of the donors applied high-throughput TCR beta sequencing to assess whether each TCR beta V gene segment acted as functional or pseudogenic. The later analysis used no new phenotypic data to find candidate immune exposures, relying instead on TCR beta sequences and their occurrence across donors. The number of typed donors differed by locus: about 620-630 for A, B, C, DRB1 and DQB1; some 500 for DQA1; fewer than 610 for DPA1; and roughly 450 for DPB1.

The cohort was made up of approximately 670 healthy bone marrow donors. At the time of sampling, every cohort member was nominally healthy, though immune exposures that went unrecorded were likely present. The donor tested CMV seronegative and was one of the 352 seronegative cohort members. Each donor provided a peripheral blood sample, and peripheral blood mononuclear cells were used for TCR beta sequencing. Genomic DNA was extracted from the blood cell samples with the Qiagen DNeasy Blood Extraction Kit. Overall study outcomes, separate from this receptor: Specific HLA alleles were associated with 16,951 TCR beta sequences at a false discovery rate of 0.05 in a later analysis. The study gave a list of roughly 150 TCR beta chains associated with cytomegalovirus. This cohort had only TCR beta chains sequenced, and the lack of alpha or paired-chain data limited which features could be detected. Compared with the 666-donor mean, donors in an Asian-associated ancestry cluster had fewer N-insertions in productive TCRs, according to a later genetic analysis. Three of the identified cytomegalovirus-associated TCR beta chains were confirmed in vitro to be specific for cytomegalovirus antigens. While some public TCRs were present in many individuals, most TCR sequences turned up only very rarely across donors. In an earlier analysis of about 540 of the donors, most TCR beta V segments were observed in productive rearrangements about 90% or about 30% of the time, broadly matching IMGT annotations. A cluster of highly shared sequence variants was judged likely to be a technical artifact of the sequencing pipeline. Immune exposure information for the cohort was limited to CMV serostatus. In a later analysis, most CMV-associated TCR beta chains were found to appear HLA-restricted, with HLA associations seemingly driven largely by CMV exposure. HLA typing was unavailable for some donors at each locus, so association tests used only the typed subset. Because counts were too low, approximately 18 rarely observed V segments, including chromosome 9 orphons, were excluded from the earlier analysis of roughly 580 of the donors. The classifier was reported to diagnose cytomegalovirus status with high specificity and sensitivity in both the original cohort and the validation cohort. Strong co-occurrence of HLA alleles, especially DR and DQ, made assigning TCR associations to individual alleles difficult. The authors suggested that the approach could potentially be extended to other disease states and immunological phenotypes. A later analysis reported that several top co-occurrence clusters appeared linked to parvovirus B19, influenza, CMV and Epstein-Barr virus. Correlated functional status among segregating V segments might reflect linkage disequilibrium, but an unknown experimental factor could not be ruled out. The 87-base-pair reads could not distinguish some IMGT-functional V segments, including TRBV6-2 and TRBV6-3, so those segments were excluded. The presence/absence analyses assumed that sequencing depth was roughly uniform across donors, and that assumption may not be true. A later genetic analysis associated a missense DCLRE1C variant with V-gene and J-gene trimming of TCR beta chains, and an independent cohort replicated the association. In a later analysis, HLA-associated TCR beta chains were found to be more clonally expanded and to have lower generation probabilities than equally common non-associated chains. According to a later analysis, TCR association rates differed among HLA loci, with DRB1 alleles showing the most associated TCRs and HLA-C alleles showing the fewest. A further reported finding was that TCR beta sequences accurately predicted the HLA-A and HLA-B alleles for most subjects in the first cohort.

CDR1 and CDR2, looked up from the germline V gene, are KGHSH and LQKENI. Trimming accounts for 7 bases at V and 4 bases at J, while the number of junction bases matched to no gene is 6. The CDR3 runs 14 residues from the cysteine to the phenylalanine. Only the CDR3 DNA is retained, 42 bases long and in frame from the first base. The origin of this receptor is a boy younger than 10 in good health and CMV-seronegative. The sequencing input was PBMCs. The rearrangement joined TRBV18 to TRBJ1-1; 10 middle bases align to TRBD1. Here is the DNA: TGTGCCAGCTACGGACAGGGGGTTAGCACTGAAGCTTTCTTT. It translates as CASYGQGVSTEAFF.